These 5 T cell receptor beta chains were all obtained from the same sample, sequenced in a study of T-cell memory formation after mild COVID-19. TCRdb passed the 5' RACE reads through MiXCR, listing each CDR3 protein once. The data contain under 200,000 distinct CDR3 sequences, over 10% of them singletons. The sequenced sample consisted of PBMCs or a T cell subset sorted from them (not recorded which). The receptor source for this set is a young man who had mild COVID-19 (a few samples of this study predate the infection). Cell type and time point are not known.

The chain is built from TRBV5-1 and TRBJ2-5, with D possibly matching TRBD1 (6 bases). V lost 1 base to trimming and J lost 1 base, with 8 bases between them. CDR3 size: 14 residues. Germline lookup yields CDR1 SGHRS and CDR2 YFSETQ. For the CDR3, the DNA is TGCGCCAGCAGCTTGACAGGGACCCAAGAGACCCAGTACTTC. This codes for CASSLTGTQETQYF.

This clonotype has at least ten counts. CDR3 sequence: CASKPGGAQETQYF. CDR3 bases: TGTGCCAGCAAACCTGGAGGGGCCCAAGAGACCCAGTACTTC. This sequence joins TRBV12-3 or TRBV12-4 and TRBJ2-5, with a tentative D call TRBD2 (6 bases). The ends were cut back, 7 bases at V and 1 base at J, with 13 bases in the middle. This CDR3 region has 14 residues.

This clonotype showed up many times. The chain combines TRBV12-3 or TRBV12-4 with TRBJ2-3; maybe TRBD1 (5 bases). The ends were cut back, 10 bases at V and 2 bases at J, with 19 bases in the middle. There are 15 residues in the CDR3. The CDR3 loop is CATTPRTTDTDTQYF. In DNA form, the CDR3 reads TGTGCCACCACGCCAAGGACAACAGACACAGATACGCAGTATTTT.

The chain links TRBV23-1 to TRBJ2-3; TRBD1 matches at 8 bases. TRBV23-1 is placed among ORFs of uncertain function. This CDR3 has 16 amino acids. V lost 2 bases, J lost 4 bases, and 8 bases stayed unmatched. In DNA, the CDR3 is TGCGCCAGCAGTCAAAGGGGACAGGCGGGTCCAGATACGCAGTATTTT. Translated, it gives CASSQRGQAGPDTQYF.

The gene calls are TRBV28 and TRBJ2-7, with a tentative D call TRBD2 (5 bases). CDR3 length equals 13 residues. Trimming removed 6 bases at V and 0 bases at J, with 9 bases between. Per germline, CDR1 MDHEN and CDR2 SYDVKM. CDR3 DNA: TGTGCCAGCAGCTACACTAGCTCCTACGAGCAGTACGTC. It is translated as CASSYTSSYEQYV.